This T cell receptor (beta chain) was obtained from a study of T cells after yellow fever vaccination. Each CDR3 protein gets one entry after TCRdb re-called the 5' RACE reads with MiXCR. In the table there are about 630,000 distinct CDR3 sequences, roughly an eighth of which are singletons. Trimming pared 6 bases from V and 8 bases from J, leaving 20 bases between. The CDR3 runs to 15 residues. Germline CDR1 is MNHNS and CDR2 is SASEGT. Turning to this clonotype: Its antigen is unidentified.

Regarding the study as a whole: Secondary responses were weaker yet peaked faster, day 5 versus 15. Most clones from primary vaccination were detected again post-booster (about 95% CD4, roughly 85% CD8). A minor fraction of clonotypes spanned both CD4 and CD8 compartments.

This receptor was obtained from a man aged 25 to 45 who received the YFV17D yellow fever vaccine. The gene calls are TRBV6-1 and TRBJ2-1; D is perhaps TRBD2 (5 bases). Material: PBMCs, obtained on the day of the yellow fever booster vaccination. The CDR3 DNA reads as TGTGCCAGCAGCCGTCTAAGCGGTCGAGGGCATGAGCAGTTCTTC. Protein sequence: CASSRLSGRGHEQFF.